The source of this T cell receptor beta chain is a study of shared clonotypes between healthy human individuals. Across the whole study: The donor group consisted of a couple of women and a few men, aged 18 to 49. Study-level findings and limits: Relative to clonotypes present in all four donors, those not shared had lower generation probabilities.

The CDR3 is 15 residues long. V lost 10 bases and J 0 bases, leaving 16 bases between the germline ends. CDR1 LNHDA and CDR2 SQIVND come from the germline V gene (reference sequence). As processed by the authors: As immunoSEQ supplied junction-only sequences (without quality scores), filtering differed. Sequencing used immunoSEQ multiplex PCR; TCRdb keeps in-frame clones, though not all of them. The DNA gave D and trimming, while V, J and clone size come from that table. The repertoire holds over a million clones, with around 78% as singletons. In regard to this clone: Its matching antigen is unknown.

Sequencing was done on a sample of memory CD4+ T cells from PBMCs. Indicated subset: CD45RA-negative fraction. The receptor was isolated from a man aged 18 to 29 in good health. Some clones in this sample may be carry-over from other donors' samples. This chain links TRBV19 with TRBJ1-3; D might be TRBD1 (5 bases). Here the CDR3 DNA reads TGTGCCACAGCCCGTTCGGGACTCTCTGGAAACACCATATATTTT. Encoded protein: CATARSGLSGNTIYF.